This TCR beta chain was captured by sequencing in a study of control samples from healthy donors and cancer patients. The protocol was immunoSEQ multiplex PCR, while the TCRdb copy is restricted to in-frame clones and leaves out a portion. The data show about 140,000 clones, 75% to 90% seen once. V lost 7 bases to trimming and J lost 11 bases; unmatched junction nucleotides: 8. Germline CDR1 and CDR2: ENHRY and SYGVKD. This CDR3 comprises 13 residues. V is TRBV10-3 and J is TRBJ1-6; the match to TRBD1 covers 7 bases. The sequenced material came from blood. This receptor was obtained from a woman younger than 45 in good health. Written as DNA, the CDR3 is TGTGCCATCACCAGGGACAGTTTTACACCCCTCCACTTT. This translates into CAITRDSFTPLHF.